The rows below give T cell receptor beta chains drawn from one sample of a study of CD8 T cells in ankylosing spondylitis. A single record per CDR3 protein comes from TCRdb applying MiXCR to the 5' RACE reads. The sample includes over 450,000 distinct CDR3 sequences, roughly 13% of them seen just once. The sample was blood, either unsorted or a sorted T cell fraction (not recorded which). These receptors originate from a male donor with ankylosing spondylitis. The CDR3 runs from the conserved cysteine through the conserved F or W. D genes are given only for firm matches. Clone size is stated in some rows and not others, as once, few, many or a class when expanded.

>.|.|TRBJ1-4|TRBV5-1
TGCGCCAGCAGCCCTACTCTCGCAGGGAGTAGAGCTAATGAAAAACTGTTTTTT
CASSPTLAGSRANEKLFF
>few|TRBD1|TRBJ1-6|TRBV5-1
TGCGCCAGCAGCTTGGAGGCAGGGGGCGCGAATTCACCCCTCCACTTT
CASSLEAGGANSPLHF
>few|.|TRBJ1-1|TRBV12-5
TGTGCTACAAGCAGTGCTTTGAACACTGAAGCTTTCTTT
CATSSALNTEAFF
>few|TRBD1|TRBJ1-2|TRBV12-3/TRBV12-4
TGTGCCAGCAGTTTAAATACAGGGGATAACTATGGCTACACCTTC
CASSLNTGDNYGYTF
>.|TRBD2|TRBJ2-1|TRBV7-8
TGTGCCAGCAGCATACTAGCGGGTCAATTTAATGAGCAGTTCTTC
CASSILAGQFNEQFF
>.|.|TRBJ2-1|TRBV20-1
TGCAGTGCTAGCCGAGGGGCAGACTACAATGAGCAGTTCTTC
CSASRGADYNEQFF
>few|.|TRBJ2-2|TRBV6-2/TRBV6-3
TGTGCCAGCAGTTACCCTCGAGGGAAGAACACCGGGGAGCTGTTTTTT
CASSYPRGKNTGELFF
>few|.|TRBJ1-1|TRBV27
TGTGCCAGCAGTACACGGCAGGCAACTGAAGCTTTCTTT
CASSTRQATEAFF
>many|TRBD1|TRBJ1-4|TRBV5-1
TGCGCCAGCAGCTTGGGGGGGACAGAAAAGACAACTAATGAAAAACTGTTTTTT
CASSLGGTEKTTNEKLFF
>many|TRBD2|TRBJ2-2|TRBV11-2
TGTGCCAGCAGCTTGTCCGGGAGGGCCAACACCGGGGAGCTGTTTTTT
CASSLSGRANTGELFF
>.|.|TRBJ1-5|TRBV20-1
TGCAGTGCTAGATGGGTATATAGCAATCAGCCCCAGCATTTT
CSARWVYSNQPQHF
>many|.|TRBJ1-5|TRBV24-1
TGTGCCACCAGTGCGGGGGGGAATCAGCCCCAGCATTTT
CATSAGGNQPQHF
>.|TRBD1|TRBJ1-2|TRBV7-2
TGTGCCAGCAGCTTGCAGGGGACAGGGGGCTATTATGGCTACACCTTC
CASSLQGTGGYYGYTF
>.|.|TRBJ1-2|TRBV5-6
TGTGCCAGCAGCCCCGAGCGTCTGAGCTATGGCTACACCTTC
CASSPERLSYGYTF
>.|TRBD2|TRBJ2-1|TRBV11-3
TGTGCCAGCAGCTTACGACTAGCGGGAGGGGGATTAGGTGAGCAGTTCTTC
CASSLRLAGGGLGEQFF
>few|.|TRBJ1-4|TRBV29-1
TGCAGCGTTGAAACTAATGAAAAACTGTTTTTT
CSVETNEKLFF
>few|.|TRBJ2-3|TRBV3-1
TGTGCCAGCAGCGGGACGCCCGCTGATACGCAGTATTTT
CASSGTPADTQYF
>.|.|TRBJ2-2|TRBV20-1
TGCAGTGCCCCCTCCCGACAGGCCCAGAACACCGGGGAGCTGTTTTTT
CSAPSRQAQNTGELFF
>few|TRBD1|TRBJ2-4|TRBV20-1
TGCAGTGTTATCCGGGACAGGGACATTCAGTACTTC
CSVIRDRDIQYF
>few|TRBD2|TRBJ2-1|TRBV29-1
TGCAGCGTCGAGAAACTAGCGGGAGGAGGGTACAATGAGCAGTTCTTC
CSVEKLAGGGYNEQFF
>.|.|TRBJ1-4|TRBV27
TGTGCCAGCAGTTTAGTAGCGAGGGGGAGAGCAACTAATGAAAAACTGTTTTTT
CASSLVARGRATNEKLFF
>many|.|TRBJ2-1|TRBV5-1
TGCGCCAGCAGCTTGATAGGACAGAAAACCTTCGGGACCGATGAGCAGTTCTTC
CASSLIGQKTFGTDEQFF